This T cell receptor beta chain was found in a study of blood T cell repertoires in COVID-19 (dated by TCRdb to about 2020). As for the study more broadly: The collaborator samples originated in the United States, Italy and Spain and spanned the acute and convalescent phases of COVID-19. The material from the prospective study consisted of cDNA or gDNA derived from T cells, B-cell-depleted T cells, or PBMCs. Subjects who had been exposed to COVID-19, were actively infected with it, or had recovered from it provided the deeply sampled blood TCRbeta repertoires that made up the dataset. The repertoires were made available in a free public database intended to serve as a resource for research on the immune response to SARS-CoV-2. Samples were obtained from the ongoing ImmuneRACE study (first 160 participants) and from over 1,000 subjects provided by 6 global collaborators. Sample metadata almost always included a de-identified subject ID, COVID-19 status, age in years and sex. Where available, HLA class I and class II types were taken from metadata supplied by the sample provider and were not determined by assay-based typing.

Regarding this clone: Which antigen it targets is not known. It has no much larger one-base neighbor in the sample; base qualities were not kept.

The junction shows trimming of 4 bases on V and 0 bases on J, plus 11 bases between the germline ends. CDR1 and CDR2 (KGHSH, LQKENI) derive from the germline V gene. Measured from the cysteine to the phenylalanine, the CDR3 is 15 residues long. Only CDR3 DNA is held: 45 bases, read in frame from base 1. The full study reports these points: The amount of clinical and demographic metadata varied by source and participant and was provided uncurated.

TCRbeta CDR3 regions were amplified from genomic DNA using the immunoSEQ Assay, a bias-controlled multiplex PCR. On the study's bioinformatics: The number of nucleated cells in each sample was estimated from the amplification of reference gene primers within the assay. To quantify the absolute abundance of each unique TCRbeta CDR3 rearrangement, sequence reads were collapsed and filtered. For each sample, productive Simpson clonality was calculated by taking the square root of Simpson's diversity index across productive rearrangements. TCRdb holds this immuneACCESS table with in-frame rearrangements only. Some clones are missing; in checked studies, unresolved V genes explain under half, and the rest has no known cause. That table is the source of V, J and clone size, and D and trimming were worked out from the DNA. In all, the sample holds roughly 180,000 clones, and over 70% of those were seen once. The ten largest account for 13% of the sample.

In the prospective study, participants were roughly 18 to 100 years old, resided in 24 geographic areas of the United States, and were enrolled through a virtual design. Cohort assignment in the prospective study relied on participant-reported clinical history from a screening survey and a study questionnaire. Recovered participants in ImmuneRACE Cohort 3 were defined by two consecutive negative NP/OP PCR tests, clearance by a healthcare professional, or resolution of symptoms. In the prospective study, whole blood, serum and a nasopharyngeal or oropharyngeal swab were collected from each participant by mobile phlebotomists. Participants in the prospective study had the option to provide additional blood draws and questionnaires over a roughly two-month period. Before DNA extraction, prospective study blood samples were shipped either frozen or at room temperature.

This TCR was recovered from a woman aged 55-69 years who had recovered from COVID-19. Recombination joined TRBV18 with TRBJ2-3; the D segment could be TRBD2, given 6 matching bases. The sequenced material came from PBMCs or T cells enriched from blood (not recorded which). The nucleotides read TGTGCCAGCTCACTGGAGGGGTCTAGCACAGATACGCAGTATTTT. It translates as CASSLEGSSTDTQYF.